The 29 T cell receptor beta chains reported below all come from one sample, sequenced in a study of technical replicates of blood from four donors. Sequenced by immunoSEQ multiplex PCR; TCRdb stores in-frame clones only, minus some. The sample has some 77,000 clones, 85% to 95% seen once. The sequenced sample consisted of T cells isolated from PBMCs. The source of these receptors is a human donor in good health.

A word on this clone: The sample has other DNA sequences that encode this CDR3 too. V gene TRBV5-1 combines with J gene TRBJ2-7, with D tentatively TRBD1 (6 bases). The V gene lost 3 bases and the J gene lost 3 bases, with 7 bases spanning the gap. From germline, CDR1 is SGHRS and CDR2 YFSETQ. The CDR3 is 12 residues long. DNA of the CDR3: TGCGCCAGCAGCTCGGACAGCTACGAGCAGTACTTC. Translated, it gives CASSSDSYEQYF.

V gene TRBV9 combines with J gene TRBJ2-7, with D possibly matching TRBD1 (5 bases). CDR3 length equals 14 residues. From germline, CDR1 is SGDLS and CDR2 YYNGEE. The V end was cut by 0 bases, the J end by 5 bases, with 12 bases between. The CDR3: CASSVGAGSNEQYF. The DNA for the CDR3 is TGTGCCAGCAGCGTAGGGGCAGGGTCCAACGAGCAGTACTTC.

This rearrangement joins TRBV19 to TRBJ2-1, with 10 bases lining up with TRBD2. The CDR3 length is 14 residues. Trimming cost V 5 bases and J 7 bases; bases outside gene matches: 5. Looked up from germline, CDR1 is LNHDA and CDR2 is SQIVND (reference sequence). In DNA form, the CDR3 reads TGTGCCAGTAGTGTACTAGCGGGAACAAATGAGCAGTTCTTC. It yields the protein CASSVLAGTNEQFF.

This clone was found a few times. The rearrangement links TRBV5-4 to TRBJ1-1; D remains ambiguous. The CDR3 totals 13 residues. The ends were cut back, 0 bases at V and 3 bases at J, with 6 bases in the middle. In germline, CDR1 is SGHNT, CDR2 YYREEE (reference sequence). This CDR3 reads CASSLGEDTEAFF. CDR3 coding DNA: TGTGCCAGCAGCTTGGGGGAGGACACTGAAGCTTTCTTT.

This clone was seen just once. This chain joins TRBV7-9 and TRBJ2-7, with D possibly matching TRBD1 (6 bases). Germline CDR1 SEHNR, CDR2 FQNEAQ (reference sequence). V was shortened by 5 bases and J by 4 bases, with 21 bases between the two germline ends. This CDR3 is 16 amino acids long. The CDR3 region is CASSPPSGTSTYEQYF. The CDR3 DNA follows: TGTGCCAGCAGCCCTCCATCCGGGACATCTACTTACGAGCAGTACTTC.

J is TRBJ2-7 and V is TRBV5-6, with 9 bases lining up with TRBD2. After removal of 6 bases from V and 11 bases from J, the junction contained 15 bases not matched to a gene. CDR3 length: 14 amino acids. CDR1 and CDR2 (germline): SGHDT, YYEEEE. CDR3 sequence reads: CASTTGTSQTREYF. The CDR3 bases are TGTGCCAGCACCACCGGGACTAGCCAAACTAGGGAGTACTTC.

The J gene is TRBJ1-5, the V gene TRBV4-1, with D unclear. V lost 1 base, J lost 4 bases, and 5 bases lay in between. This CDR3 is built from 13 residues. Germline CDR1 reads MGHRA; CDR2 reads YSYEKL. The CDR3 nucleotides read TGCGCCAGCAGCCAAGCTCTGAATCAGCCCCAGCATTTT. Residues: CASSQALNQPQHF.

This clone is a singleton in its sample. The chain uses TRBV27 and TRBJ2-7, with 7 bases lining up with TRBD2. J lost 5 bases, V lost 2 bases, and 6 bases had no gene match. Looked up from germline, CDR1 is MNHEY and CDR2 is SMNVEV (reference sequence). The CDR3 runs 14 residues. The CDR3 sequence is CASSLGGSLHEQYF. CDR3 nucleotides: TGTGCCAGCAGTTTAGGCGGGAGTCTCCACGAGCAGTACTTC.

This chain joins TRBV7-9 and TRBJ2-7; 8 bases are shared with TRBD1. CDR3 length: 14 amino acids. Germline V gene sequence: CDR1 SEHNR, CDR2 FQNEAQ (reference sequence). J lost 6 bases, V lost 5 bases, and 9 bases had no gene match. The CDR3 loop reads CASSPVYTGGEQYF. In DNA form, the CDR3 reads TGTGCCAGCAGCCCCGTTTATACAGGGGGCGAGCAGTACTTC.

The chain employs TRBV18 and TRBJ2-1, with 10 nucleotides matching TRBD2. CDR3 length equals 17 residues. Looked up from germline, CDR1 is KGHSH and CDR2 is LQKENI. J was trimmed by 4 bases and V by 3 bases; bases with no gene match: 9. The CDR3 DNA follows: TGTGCCAGCTCACCCGAAGCCCGGACTAGCGGATACAATGAGCAGTTCTTC. This translates into CASSPEARTSGYNEQFF.

The J gene is TRBJ2-3, the V gene TRBV28, with 12 nucleotides matching TRBD2. The CDR3 sequence is 14 residues long. Germline values: CDR1 MDHEN, CDR2 SYDVKM. The V segment lost 10 bases and the J segment 6 bases; nucleotides outside the gene matches: 8. Written as DNA, the CDR3 is TGTGCCACAACGACTAGCGGGAGTGGGGATACGCAGTATTTT. It yields the protein CATTTSGSGDTQYF.

The chain links TRBV5-1 to TRBJ2-1; 9 positions match TRBD2. CDR1 SGHRS and CDR2 YFSETQ come from the germline V gene. J was trimmed by 2 bases and V by 2 bases; bases with no gene match: 8. The CDR3 spans 17 residues. In nucleotides, the CDR3 is TGCGCCAGCAGCTTACTTCCAGCGGGAGGCACCTACAATGAGCAGTTCTTC. Protein sequence: CASSLLPAGGTYNEQFF.

The chain uses TRBV7-2 and TRBJ1-5; TRBD1 is a possible D gene (6 bases). V was shortened by 5 bases and J by 10 bases, with 18 bases between the two germline ends. The CDR3 runs 14 residues. CDR1 is SGHTA and CDR2 is FQGNSA in the germline V gene. The DNA for the CDR3 is TGTGCCAGCAGCCCCCGACAGGCCCCCGGACCCCAGCATTTT. Its translation is CASSPRQAPGPQHF.

The chain carries TRBV6-5 and TRBJ2-1, with 7 bases fitting TRBD2. CDR3 size: 14 residues. V gave up 6 bases and J gave up 9 bases; unmatched junction bases: 11. Germline assignment: CDR1 MNHEY and CDR2 SVGAGI. CDR3 protein: CASRVREPRGEQFF. CDR3 DNA: TGTGCCAGCAGGGTGCGGGAGCCCCGGGGTGAGCAGTTCTTC.

CDR3 DNA: TGTGCCAGCAGCCAACCGCGGGGTTCCTACAATGAGCAGTTCTTC. It is translated as CASSQPRGSYNEQFF. The chain joins TRBV7-8 to TRBJ2-1, with D possibly being TRBD2 (6 bases). Germline CDR1 is SGHVS and CDR2 is FQNEAQ. V was pared by 5 bases and J by 1 base, with 12 bases between. The CDR3 is 15 amino acids.

The chain carries TRBV15 and TRBJ2-7; unclear D gene. The germline gives CDR1 LNHNV, CDR2 YYDKDF (reference sequence). CDR3 length: 12 residues. V was trimmed by 5 bases and J by 3 bases, leaving 8 bases between them. The CDR3 DNA follows: TGTGCCACCAGCGGCAGGTTCTACGAGCAGTACTTC. The encoded protein is CATSGRFYEQYF.

This clone was detected only a few times. J is TRBJ2-7 and V is TRBV21-1; the D call in the table, TRBD2, was not verified against the DNA. TRBV21-1 is a pseudogene locus. The CDR3 contains 15 residues. CDR3 residues: CASSKVLAGVGEQYF. Here the CDR3 DNA reads TGTGCCAGCAGCAAAGTCCTAGCGGGAGTAGGCGAGCAGTACTTC.

The chain joins TRBV5-1 to TRBJ1-1; 7 bases are shared with TRBD1. V trimming: 4 bases; J trimming: 4 bases; junction bases outside the gene matches: 4. CDR3 length: 13 residues. CDR1 is SGHRS and CDR2 is YFSETQ in the germline V gene. CDR3 in DNA: TGCGCCAGCAGCAACGGGACAGTCACTGAAGCTTTCTTT. It is translated as CASSNGTVTEAFF.

The chain carries TRBV29-1 and TRBJ1-5; maybe TRBD1 (6 bases). The ends were cut back, 6 bases at V and 3 bases at J, with 15 bases in the middle. The CDR3 length is 14 residues. Germline assignment: CDR1 SQVTM and CDR2 ANQGSEA. The CDR3 spells CSVSIQGTNQPQHF. The CDR3 coding sequence is TGCAGCGTCAGTATACAGGGTACCAATCAGCCCCAGCATTTT.

This chain links TRBV5-6 with TRBJ1-2, with D hard to call. The length of the CDR3 is 13 residues. In germline, CDR1 is SGHDT, CDR2 YYEEEE. V lost 2 bases and J lost 4, with 9 bases in between. CDR3 bases: TGTGCCAGCAGCTTTTGGACTGCCTATGGCTACACCTTC. Residues: CASSFWTAYGYTF.

The chain has TRBV28 and TRBJ1-1; 7 bases fit TRBD1. With V trimmed by 4 bases and J by 1 base, 3 bases remained unmatched. This CDR3 region has 14 residues. Germline V CDR1 and CDR2: MDHEN, SYDVKM. This chain's CDR3 is CASSSGTENTEAFF. The CDR3, as DNA: TGTGCCAGCAGTTCCGGGACAGAGAACACTGAAGCTTTCTTT.

The chain employs TRBV9 and TRBJ2-2; 7 nucleotides align to TRBD1. The V gene's germline CDR1 is SGDLS and CDR2 YYNGEE. V was clipped by 0 bases and J by 1 base; unmatched bases: 6. The CDR3 loop spans 17 amino acids. The CDR3 nucleotides are TGTGCCAGCAGCGTAGAGAGGACAGGACTGAACACCGGGGAGCTGTTTTTT. It encodes CASSVERTGLNTGELFF.

This clone appeared once. The chain is built from TRBV6-6 and TRBJ2-7; D is unresolved. Trimming stripped 1 base from V and 2 bases from J, with 12 bases between. CDR1 and CDR2 from the germline V gene are MNHNY and SVGAGI (reference sequence). The CDR3 totals 15 residues. The CDR3 DNA reads TGTGCCAGCAGTTACTATGGAGATAGAGCCTACGAGCAGTACTTC. Amino acid sequence: CASSYYGDRAYEQYF.

This chain links TRBV2 with TRBJ1-1; D may be TRBD1 (5 bases). Trimming took 4 bases from V and 4 from J, leaving 13 bases between them. Germline CDR1 and CDR2: SNHLY and FYNNEI. The CDR3 spans 14 residues. CDR3 protein: CASSGQGASTEAFF. The CDR3 coding sequence is TGTGCCAGCAGTGGTCAGGGTGCAAGCACTGAAGCTTTCTTT.

To note about this clone: The limits of the CDR3 on the DNA are not certain, so only TCRdb's listed CDR3 is given. The CDR3 protein is CASSFLWGELAGTSTDTQYF. V is TRBV5-8 and J is TRBJ2-3; the table names TRBD2, a call not compared with the DNA. CDR1 SGHTS and CDR2 YDEGEE come from the germline V gene. The CDR3 is 20 amino acids long, termini counted.

The chain combines TRBV6-5 with TRBJ2-7; D is possibly TRBD2 (7 bases). CDR1 is MNHEY and CDR2 is SVGAGI in the germline V gene. This CDR3 contains 15 residues. The germline V and J ends were trimmed by 5 bases and 6 bases, with 20 bases remaining between them. This CDR3 reads CASSHPIGGAGEQYF. CDR3 sequence (DNA): TGTGCCAGCAGTCACCCTATAGGGGGGGCAGGCGAGCAGTACTTC.

In DNA form, the CDR3 reads TGTGCCAGCAGCTTGGGGGGGCAGCCCCAGCATTTT. Its protein product is CASSLGGQPQHF. J is TRBJ1-5 and V is TRBV7-9; D possibly corresponds to TRBD1 (5 bases). The CDR3 is made up of 12 amino acids. Trimming pared 3 bases from V and 7 bases from J, leaving 7 bases between. Germline V gives CDR1 SEHNR, CDR2 FQNEAQ (reference sequence).

This chain connects TRBV13 to TRBJ2-3; TRBD2 aligns across 10 bases. The germline CDR1 and CDR2 sequences are PRHDT and FYEKMQ (reference sequence). Unmatched junction bases numbered 1, after V lost 5 bases and J lost 5 bases. The CDR3 runs 13 residues. The CDR3 sequence is CASSPSGRDTQYF. The DNA of the CDR3 is TGTGCCAGCAGCCCTAGCGGGAGAGATACGCAGTATTTT.

The chain has TRBV6-1 and TRBJ1-1, with D unclear. Germline CDR1 is MNHNS and CDR2 is SASEGT. Trimming stripped 6 bases from V and 1 base from J, with 6 bases between. CDR3 length: 12 amino acids. The CDR3 sequence: CASRSGNTEAFF. The CDR3 DNA is TGTGCCAGCAGATCAGGGAACACTGAAGCTTTCTTT.